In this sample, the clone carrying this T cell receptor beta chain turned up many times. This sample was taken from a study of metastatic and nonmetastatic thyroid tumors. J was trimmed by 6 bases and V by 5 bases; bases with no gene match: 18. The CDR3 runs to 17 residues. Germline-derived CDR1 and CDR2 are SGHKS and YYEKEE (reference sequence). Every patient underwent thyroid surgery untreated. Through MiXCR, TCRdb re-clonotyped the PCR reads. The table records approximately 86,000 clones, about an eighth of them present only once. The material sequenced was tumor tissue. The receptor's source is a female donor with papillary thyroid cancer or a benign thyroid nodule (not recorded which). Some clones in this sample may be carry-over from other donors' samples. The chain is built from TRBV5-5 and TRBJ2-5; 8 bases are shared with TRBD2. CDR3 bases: TGTGCCAGCAGTTCCGGGGTAGCGGGACTAATGTGGAAGACCCAGTACTTC. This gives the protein CASSSGVAGLMWKTQYF. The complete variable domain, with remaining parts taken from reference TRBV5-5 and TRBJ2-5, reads DAGVTQSPTHLIKTRGQQVTLRCSPISGHKSVSWYQQVLGQGPQFIFQYYEKEERGRGNFPDRFSARQFPNYSSELNVNALLLGDSALYLCASSSGVAGLMWKTQYFGPGTRLLVL.